Following are 19 T cell receptor beta chains from one sample sequenced in a study of beta chain features in type 1 diabetes. Every bit of the isolated RNA underwent reverse transcription, so sequencing read expressed TCRB transcripts. The protocol was immunoSEQ multiplex PCR, while the TCRdb copy is restricted to in-frame clones and leaves out a portion. The data show nearly 250,000 clones, about 14% seen once. The sequencing input was naive CD4+ T cells from blood. Receptors originate from a woman aged 40-49 years in good health.

The chain couples TRBV18 to TRBJ2-1, with D maybe TRBD1 (6 bases). The CDR3 covers 17 residues. Germline CDR1 KGHSH, CDR2 LQKENI. The V and J ends lost 1 base and 0 bases respectively, with 13 bases between them. The CDR3 bases are TGTGCCAGCTCACCACGAGGGACAAATAGCTCCTACAATGAGCAGTTCTTC. Translating it yields CASSPRGTNSSYNEQFF.

In its sample, this clone was seen a few times. The CDR3 sequence is CASSLDLQDNYGYTF. The CDR3 DNA is TGTGCCAGCTCACTTGACTTACAAGATAACTATGGCTACACCTTC. The chain carries TRBV18 and TRBJ1-2, with D unclear. The CDR3 extends over 15 amino acids. Germline CDR1 is KGHSH and CDR2 is LQKENI. Trimming pared 4 bases from V and 1 base from J, leaving 13 bases between. Supplemented by reference TRBV18 and TRBJ1-2, the full variable domain reads NAGVMQNPRHLVRRRGQEARLRCSPMKGHSHVYWYRQLPEEGLKFMVYLQKENIIDESGMPKERFSAEFPKEGPSILRIQQVVRGDSAAYFCASSLDLQDNYGYTFGSGTRLTVV.

Only a few counts were recorded for this clone. The rearrangement joins TRBV7-9 to TRBJ2-5; D perhaps matches TRBD1 (6 bases). The CDR3 extends over 14 amino acids. Germline values: CDR1 SEHNR, CDR2 FQNEAQ (reference sequence). The V gene lost 5 bases and the J gene lost 6 bases, with 16 bases spanning the gap. This chain's CDR3 is CASSPGTSQKTQYF. In nucleotides, the CDR3 is TGTGCCAGCAGCCCCGGGACATCTCAAAAGACCCAGTACTTC.

This clone has only a few counts. The rearrangement uses TRBV4-1 and TRBJ1-2, with TRBD1 matching 9 bases. Trimming removed 4 bases from V and 7 bases from J; junction bases left unmatched: 7. Germline CDR1 reads MGHRA; CDR2 reads YSYEKL. The CDR3 covers 14 residues. The CDR3 DNA is TGCGCCAGCAGCCCTGGACAGGGGACGGGTGGCTACACCTTC. This gives the protein CASSPGQGTGGYTF.

The V and J genes are TRBV2 and TRBJ1-5, with unresolved D. From germline, CDR1 is SNHLY and CDR2 FYNNEI. V was cut by 8 bases and J by 4 bases, with 12 bases left in between. This CDR3 has 13 amino acids. In DNA form, the CDR3 reads TGTGCCAGCCGGGCGGGCCTAAATCAGCCCCAGCATTTT. It specifies CASRAGLNQPQHF.

This clone was counted between two and nine times. The chain combines TRBV5-5 with TRBJ1-2; no firm D call. The CDR3 loop spans 13 amino acids. CDR1 is SGHKS and CDR2 is YYEKEE in the germline V gene (reference sequence). Trimming pared 2 bases from V and 3 bases from J, leaving 8 bases between. CDR3 nucleotides: TGTGCCAGCAGCTTATCCATAGACTATGGCTACACCTTC. This sequence encodes CASSLSIDYGYTF.

The chain combines TRBV12-5 with TRBJ1-6; D is ambiguous. V lost 5 bases to trimming and J lost 11 bases, with 16 bases between them. Germline V lookup: CDR1 LGHNT, CDR2 FRNRAP. The CDR3 loop spans 14 amino acids. CDR3 sequence reads: CASGIVPSGAPLHF. The CDR3 nucleotides read TGTGCTAGTGGTATCGTTCCTAGCGGGGCACCCCTCCACTTT.

This clone appeared a few times. This chain uses TRBV5-1 with TRBJ2-7; 7 positions agree with TRBD2. The germline CDR1 and CDR2 sequences are SGHRS and YFSETQ. V dropped 4 bases and J dropped 5; count of bases not matched to a gene: 12. This CDR3 contains 15 residues. The CDR3 sequence is CASSEGAGPIDEQYF. The CDR3, as DNA: TGCGCCAGCAGCGAGGGAGCGGGGCCCATAGACGAGCAGTACTTC.

This clone has more than one count but fewer than ten. At one end, the junction sequence differs from germline, possibly due to a read error. The rearrangement links TRBV5-4 to TRBJ1-2, with a possible D match to TRBD1 (5 bases). The CDR3 spans 11 residues. Germline V gene data show CDR1 as SGHNT and CDR2 as YYREEE (reference sequence). The CDR3: CASSEDSGYTF. The CDR3 DNA reads as TGCGCCAGCAGCGAAGACAGTGGCTACACCTTC.

This clone was observed a handful of times. The chain carries TRBV7-2 and TRBJ2-7; D not resolved. This CDR3 is built from 12 residues. The germline V gene has CDR1 SGHTA and CDR2 FQGNSA. The V end lost 5 bases, the J end lost 2 bases, and 7 bases lay between the germline ends. CDR3 DNA sequence: TGTGCCAGCAGCCACTCTACCTACGAGCAGTACTTC. This gives the protein CASSHSTYEQYF.

Remarks on this clone: Other DNA sequences in the sample encode the same CDR3. This rearrangement joins TRBV9 to TRBJ2-3; tentatively, D is TRBD1 (6 bases). V was pared by 4 bases and J by 1 base, with 10 bases between. Germline CDR1 and CDR2: SGDLS and YYNGEE. The CDR3 totals 14 residues. CDR3 loop: CASSPRTGTDTQYF. For the CDR3, the DNA is TGTGCCAGCAGCCCTCGGACAGGCACAGATACGCAGTATTTT.

This clone appeared a few times. This chain uses TRBV5-1 with TRBJ1-1, with D uncertain. Germline CDR1 and CDR2: SGHRS and YFSETQ. This CDR3 comprises 14 residues. With 4 bases removed from V and 1 base from J, the gap between germline ends came to 11 bases. In DNA, the CDR3 is TGCGCCAGCAGCCCCCGCGGGAGGAACACTGAAGCTTTCTTT. This sequence encodes CASSPRGRNTEAFF.

V gene TRBV5-1 combines with J gene TRBJ2-3, with D uncertain. The CDR3 contains 11 residues. Between the trimmed V and J ends, which lost 4 bases and 2 bases, there was a span of 2 bases. The germline V gene encodes CDR1 SGHRS and CDR2 YFSETQ. The CDR3 nucleotides are TGCGCCAGCAGCCTCACAGATACGCAGTATTTT. Amino acid sequence: CASSLTDTQYF.

This clone was counted ten times or more. This sequence joins TRBV29-1 and TRBJ2-7, with a weak D call TRBD1 (6 bases). Trimming stripped 2 bases from V and 10 bases from J, with 15 bases between. From germline, CDR1 is SQVTM and CDR2 ANQGSEA. The CDR3 sequence is 12 residues long. CDR3 nucleotides: TGCAGCGTTGAAAAAGGACAGCGTAGACAGTACTTC. It yields the protein CSVEKGQRRQYF.

The chain carries TRBV6-6 and TRBJ1-1, with a weak D call TRBD1 (5 bases). Per the germline V gene, CDR1 is MNHNY and CDR2 is SVGAGI (reference sequence). Trimming shortened V by 5 bases and J by 5 bases, and 9 bases separated the two germline ends. The CDR3 runs 12 residues. The CDR3 region has the DNA TGTGCCAGCAGTCCTGGGGGGACTGAAGCTTTCTTT. It is translated as CASSPGGTEAFF.

There are a few counts of this clone. This chain uses TRBV7-9 with TRBJ2-7; tentative D call: TRBD1 (5 bases). The CDR3 is 13 residues long. Germline loops: CDR1 SEHNR, CDR2 FQNEAQ (reference sequence). V lost 0 bases, J lost 6 bases, and 9 bases lay in between. The chain's CDR3 is CASSLATGLEQYF. CDR3 nucleotide sequence: TGTGCCAGCAGCTTAGCTACAGGTCTCGAGCAGTACTTC.

This chain links TRBV9 with TRBJ2-5; TRBD2 might be the D (5 bases). The germline V gene has CDR1 SGDLS and CDR2 YYNGEE. The V gene lost 5 bases and the J gene lost 4 bases, with 18 bases spanning the gap. CDR3 length equals 15 residues. CDR3 DNA sequence: TGTGCCAGCAGTGCGGACTCGAGGGTCGGAGAGACCCAGTACTTC. Protein sequence: CASSADSRVGETQYF.

This clone was seen a few times. This sequence joins TRBV11-2 and TRBJ2-5, with D hard to call. CDR3 length: 13 residues. Trimming cost V 1 base and J 5 bases, with 8 bases left between them. The germline V gene has CDR1 SGHAT and CDR2 FQNNGV. The CDR3 region has the DNA TGTGCCAGCAGCTTAGTGCCCGGGGAGACCCAGTACTTC. Its protein product is CASSLVPGETQYF.

The chain joins TRBV5-4 to TRBJ2-7, with D hard to call. The germline V and J ends were trimmed by 0 bases and 0 bases, with 4 bases remaining between them. Germline values: CDR1 SGHNT, CDR2 YYREEE (reference sequence). CDR3 length: 13 residues. CDR3: CASSLGVSYEQYF. CDR3 DNA sequence: TGTGCCAGCAGCTTGGGAGTCTCCTACGAGCAGTACTTC.